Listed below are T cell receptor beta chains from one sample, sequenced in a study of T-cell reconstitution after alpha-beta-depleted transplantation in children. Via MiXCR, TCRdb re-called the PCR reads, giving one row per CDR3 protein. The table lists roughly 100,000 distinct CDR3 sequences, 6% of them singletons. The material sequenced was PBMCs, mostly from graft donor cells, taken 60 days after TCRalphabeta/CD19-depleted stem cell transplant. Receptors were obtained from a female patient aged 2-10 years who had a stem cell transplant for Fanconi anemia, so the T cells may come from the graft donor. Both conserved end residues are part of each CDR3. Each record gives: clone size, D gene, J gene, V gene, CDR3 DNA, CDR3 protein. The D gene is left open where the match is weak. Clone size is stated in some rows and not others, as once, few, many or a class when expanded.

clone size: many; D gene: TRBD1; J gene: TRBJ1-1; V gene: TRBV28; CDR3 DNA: TGTGCCAGCAGTTTATCCTCAGGGGGCTCTGAAGCTTTCTTT; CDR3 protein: CASSLSSGGSEAFF
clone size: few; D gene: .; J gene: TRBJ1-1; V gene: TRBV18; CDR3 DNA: TGTGCCAGCTCACCAAAGGGGCGGACTGTCCCTGAAGCTTTCTTT; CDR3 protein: CASSPKGRTVPEAFF
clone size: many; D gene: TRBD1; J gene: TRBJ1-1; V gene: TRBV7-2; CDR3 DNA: TGTGCCAGCAGCTTAAGGACAGGGAATGTAGGAGAAGCTTTCTTT; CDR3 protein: CASSLRTGNVGEAFF
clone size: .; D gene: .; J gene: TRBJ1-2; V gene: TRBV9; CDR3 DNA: TGTGCCAGCAGCCCCCCGGCCCGGACGAACTATGGCTACACCTTC; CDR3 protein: CASSPPARTNYGYTF
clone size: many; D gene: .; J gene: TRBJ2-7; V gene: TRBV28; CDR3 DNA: TGTGCCAGCAGGAGTAAGACTTCGAGCTCCTACGAGCAGTACTTC; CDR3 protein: CASRSKTSSSYEQYF
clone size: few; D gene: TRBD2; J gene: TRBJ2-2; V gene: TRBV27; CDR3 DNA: TGTGCCAGCAGTCCTTGGGGGGGTGGCACCGGGGAGCTGTTTTTT; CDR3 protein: CASSPWGGGTGELFF
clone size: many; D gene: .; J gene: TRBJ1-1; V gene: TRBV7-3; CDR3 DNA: TGTGCCAGCAGCCCACAGGGCAGCACCACTGAAGCTTTCTTT; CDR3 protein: CASSPQGSTTEAFF
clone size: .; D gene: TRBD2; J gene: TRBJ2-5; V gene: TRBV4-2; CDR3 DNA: TGTGCCAGCAGCCAAGATGCCTTGGGACTAGTGGGGGAGACCCAGTACTTC; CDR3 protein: CASSQDALGLVGETQYF
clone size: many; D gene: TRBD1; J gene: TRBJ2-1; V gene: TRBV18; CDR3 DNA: TGTGCCAGCTCACCGGGACAGGTTGTCAATGAGCAGTTCTTC; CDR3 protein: CASSPGQVVNEQFF
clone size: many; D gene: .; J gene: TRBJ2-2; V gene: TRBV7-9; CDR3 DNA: TGTGCCAGCAGCCCCCGGGGATTAGCGAGCACCGGGGAGCTGTTTTTT; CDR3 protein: CASSPRGLASTGELFF
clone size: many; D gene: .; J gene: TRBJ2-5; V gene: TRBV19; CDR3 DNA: TGTGCCAGTGGCCGTCCGGAGACCCAGTACTTC; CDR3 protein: CASGRPETQYF
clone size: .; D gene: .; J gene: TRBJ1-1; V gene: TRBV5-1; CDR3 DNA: TGCGCCAGCAGCTTGGGAAAGAACACTGAAGCTTTCTTT; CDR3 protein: CASSLGKNTEAFF
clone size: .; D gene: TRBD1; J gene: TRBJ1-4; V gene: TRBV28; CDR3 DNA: TGTGCCAGCAGTTCCGCCTGGGGGACAGGGAATGAAAAACTGTTTTTT; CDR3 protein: CASSSAWGTGNEKLFF
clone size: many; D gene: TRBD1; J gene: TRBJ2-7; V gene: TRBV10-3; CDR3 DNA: TGTGCCATCACCCAGGACAGGACTTCCTACGAGCAGTACTTC; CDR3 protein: CAITQDRTSYEQYF
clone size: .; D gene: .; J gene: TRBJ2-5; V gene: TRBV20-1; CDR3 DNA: TGCAGTGCTAGAATTACAGCCCGGGAGACCCAGTACTTC; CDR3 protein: CSARITARETQYF
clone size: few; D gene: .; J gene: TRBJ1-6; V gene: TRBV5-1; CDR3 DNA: TGCGCCAGCAGCTTGCCCAGGTCGAATTCACCCCTCCACTTT; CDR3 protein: CASSLPRSNSPLHF
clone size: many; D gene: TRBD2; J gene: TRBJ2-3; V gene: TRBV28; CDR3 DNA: TGTGCCAGCAGTCCGCGTCTAGCGGGAGGGCCTGCAGATACGCAGTATTTT; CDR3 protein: CASSPRLAGGPADTQYF
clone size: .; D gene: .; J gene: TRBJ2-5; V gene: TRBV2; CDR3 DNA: TGTGCCAGCAGGGTAGAGGGGCGAGAGACCCAGTACTTC; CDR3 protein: CASRVEGRETQYF